This T cell receptor (beta chain) was obtained from a study of T cell responses to AZD1222 COVID-19 vaccine. Findings of the study overall: The reported proportion of spike-specific TCRs targeting unmutated variant regions was nearly half. There were mostly white British donors and more females than males, and clonal diversity was possibly underestimated. Baseline seropositivity occurred in only a handful of AZD1222 recipients.

After removal of 7 bases from V and 4 bases from J, the junction contained 5 bases not matched to a gene. The CDR3 is 14 residues long. Germline assignment: CDR1 MNHEY and CDR2 SMNVEV (reference sequence). With respect to this clone: Its cognate antigen is unknown.

Profiling relied on immunoSEQ multiplex PCR, and the TCRdb table lists in-frame clones only, not all of them. The sample holds about 89,000 clones, more than 70% seen once. Doses given second, at about 4 or about 12 weeks, were pooled. This sequence originates from an adult who received the AZD1222 COVID-19 vaccine. This chain joins TRBV27 and TRBJ1-4; 8 bases align to TRBD1. The material was peripheral blood, obtained 28 days after the second AZD1222 dose. The CDR3 DNA reads TGTGCCAGCAAACGACAGGGGATTAATGAAAAACTGTTTTTT. Protein: CASKRQGINEKLFF.